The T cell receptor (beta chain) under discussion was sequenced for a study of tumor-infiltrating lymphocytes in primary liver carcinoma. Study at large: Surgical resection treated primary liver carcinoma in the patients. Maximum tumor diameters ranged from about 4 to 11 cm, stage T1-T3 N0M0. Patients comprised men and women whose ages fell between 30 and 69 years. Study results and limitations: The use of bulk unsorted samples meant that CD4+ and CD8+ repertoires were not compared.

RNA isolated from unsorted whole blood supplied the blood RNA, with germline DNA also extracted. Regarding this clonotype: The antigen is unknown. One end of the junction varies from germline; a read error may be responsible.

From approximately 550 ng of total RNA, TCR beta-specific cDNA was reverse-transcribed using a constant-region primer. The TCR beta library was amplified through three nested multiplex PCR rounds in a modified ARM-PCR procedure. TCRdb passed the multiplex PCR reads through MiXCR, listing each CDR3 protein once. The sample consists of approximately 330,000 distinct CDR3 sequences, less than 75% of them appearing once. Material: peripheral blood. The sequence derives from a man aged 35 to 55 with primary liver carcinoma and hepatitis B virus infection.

The DNA for the CDR3 is TGTGCCAGCAGCTTCGAGGATACCGAGGAGCTGGTTTTT. This sequence encodes CASSFEDTEELVF. This sequence joins TRBV11-3 and TRBJ2-2; D remains unclear. Germline assignment: CDR1 SGHNT and CDR2 YENEEA. The CDR3 spans 13 residues.